This T cell receptor (beta chain) stems from a study of blood T cell repertoires in COVID-19. The assay was immunoSEQ multiplex PCR, and TCRdb's table has in-frame clones only and misses some. The profile shows 300,000 to 400,000 clones, 65% to 90% of them singletons. The CDR3 runs to 16 residues. The V gene end was trimmed by 4 bases and the J gene end by 6 bases; junction bases not matched to a gene: 11. The germline V gene encodes CDR1 KGHDR and CDR2 SFDVKD. Sequencing was carried out using PBMCs or T cells enriched from blood (not recorded which). The chain has TRBV24-1 and TRBJ2-1; TRBD1 aligns across 7 bases. The sequence was collected from a woman between 35 and 50 years old with acute COVID-19. The CDR3 nucleotides are TGTGCCACCAGTGAGTCGACAGGGCTAAACATCAATGAGCAGTTCTTC. It codes for CATSESTGLNINEQFF.